A single T cell receptor (beta chain) is shown here with its context. Sequencing was performed with immunoSEQ multiplex PCR; in TCRdb, only in-frame clones are kept and a portion is missing. The sample includes more than 100,000 clones, 65% to 80% of them seen just once. This record comes from a study of blood T cell repertoires in COVID-19. The ends were cut back, 1 base at V and 9 bases at J, with 10 bases in the middle. Germline loops: CDR1 SGHTA, CDR2 FQGNSA. The length of the CDR3 is 13 residues. The clonotype was recovered from a human donor with acute or convalescent COVID-19. The donor label of this sample is uncertain. The V gene is TRBV7-2, the J gene TRBJ2-1, with D unresolved. The sequencing input was peripheral blood. As DNA, the CDR3 is TGTGCCAGCAGCTTAGGTGGGCTTAGTGAGCAGTTCTTC. This encodes CASSLGGLSEQFF.